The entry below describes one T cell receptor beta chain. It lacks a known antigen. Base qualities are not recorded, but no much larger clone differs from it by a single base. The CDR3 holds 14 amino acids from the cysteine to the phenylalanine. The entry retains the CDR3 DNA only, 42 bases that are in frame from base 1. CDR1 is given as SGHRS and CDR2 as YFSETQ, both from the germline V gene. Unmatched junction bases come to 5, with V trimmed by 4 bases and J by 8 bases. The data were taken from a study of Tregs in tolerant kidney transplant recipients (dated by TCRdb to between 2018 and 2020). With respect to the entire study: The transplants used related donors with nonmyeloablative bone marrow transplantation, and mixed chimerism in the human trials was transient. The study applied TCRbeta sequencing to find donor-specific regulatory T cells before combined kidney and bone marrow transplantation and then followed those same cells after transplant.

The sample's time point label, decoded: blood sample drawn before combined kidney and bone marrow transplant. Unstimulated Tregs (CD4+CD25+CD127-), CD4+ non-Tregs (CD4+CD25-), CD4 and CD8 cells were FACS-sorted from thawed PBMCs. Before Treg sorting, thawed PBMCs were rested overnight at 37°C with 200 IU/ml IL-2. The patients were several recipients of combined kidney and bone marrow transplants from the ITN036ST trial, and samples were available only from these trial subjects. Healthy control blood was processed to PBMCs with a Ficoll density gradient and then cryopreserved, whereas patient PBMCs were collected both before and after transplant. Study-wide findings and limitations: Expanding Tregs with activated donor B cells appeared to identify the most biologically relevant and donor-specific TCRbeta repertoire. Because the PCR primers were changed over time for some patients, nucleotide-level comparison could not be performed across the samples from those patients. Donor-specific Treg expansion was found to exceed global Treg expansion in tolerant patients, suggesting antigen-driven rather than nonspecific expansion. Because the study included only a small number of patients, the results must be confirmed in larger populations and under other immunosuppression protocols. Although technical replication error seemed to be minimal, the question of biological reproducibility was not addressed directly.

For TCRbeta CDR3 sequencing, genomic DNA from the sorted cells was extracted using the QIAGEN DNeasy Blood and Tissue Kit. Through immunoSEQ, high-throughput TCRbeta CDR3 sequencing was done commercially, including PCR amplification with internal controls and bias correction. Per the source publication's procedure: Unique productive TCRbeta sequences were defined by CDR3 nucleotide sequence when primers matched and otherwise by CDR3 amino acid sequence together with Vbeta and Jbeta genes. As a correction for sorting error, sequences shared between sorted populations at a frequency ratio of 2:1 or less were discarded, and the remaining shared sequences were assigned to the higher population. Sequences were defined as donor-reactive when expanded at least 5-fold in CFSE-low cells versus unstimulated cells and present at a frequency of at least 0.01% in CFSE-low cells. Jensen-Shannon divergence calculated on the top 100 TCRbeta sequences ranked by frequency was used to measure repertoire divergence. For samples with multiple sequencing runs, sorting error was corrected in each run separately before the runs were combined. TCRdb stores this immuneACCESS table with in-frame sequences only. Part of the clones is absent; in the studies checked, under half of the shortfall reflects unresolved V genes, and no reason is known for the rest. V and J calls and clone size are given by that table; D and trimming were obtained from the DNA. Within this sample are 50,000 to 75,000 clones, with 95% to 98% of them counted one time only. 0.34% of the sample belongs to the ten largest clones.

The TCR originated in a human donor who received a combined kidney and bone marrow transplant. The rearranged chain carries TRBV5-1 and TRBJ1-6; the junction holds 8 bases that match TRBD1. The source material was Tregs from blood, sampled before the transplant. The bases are TGCGCCAGCAGCCCGGACAGGGCGGATTCACCCCTCCACTTT. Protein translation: CASSPDRADSPLHF.